This paragraph reports one T cell receptor (beta chain). The V segment lost 3 bases and the J segment 2 bases; nucleotides outside the gene matches: 0. CDR3 length equals 13 residues. Per germline, CDR1 LNHDA and CDR2 SQIVND (reference sequence). For sequencing, patients were chosen who had shown expansion of CD8+CD57+ cells by flow cytometry. This sample was taken from a study of CD8+CD57+ T cells in acquired aplastic anemia. Profiles of TCR beta VDJ and CDR3 were generated from a genomic DNA template. TCRdb re-called the reads through MiXCR, storing one row per CDR3 protein. The table shows fewer than 85,000 distinct CDR3 sequences, with about 70% occurring only once.

The chain is built from TRBV19 and TRBJ2-5; 7 bases are a match to TRBD2. This TCR was recovered from a human donor with aplastic anemia. Sequencing was done on a sample of sorted CD4+, CD8+, or CD8+CD57+ T cells (not recorded which) from PBMCs. The CDR3 is CASSMGLQETQYF. The CDR3 DNA sequence: TGTGCCAGTAGTATGGGACTACAAGAGACCCAGTACTTC.